This TCR beta chain was identified during a study of T cell repertoires in cytomegalovirus infection. Looking at the study overall: An indication of both CMV infection and matching HLA type came from public TCR beta signatures. The study's findings and limits: CMV-specific HLA-C-restricted TCR beta clonotypes dominated the ex vivo response. Summed frequency of shared TCR beta families picked out CMV carriers who also had the relevant HLA.

TCRdb redid the calling of the reads with MiXCR, one entry per CDR3 protein. The top ten clones hold roughly 18% of a sample with 200,000 to 250,000 distinct CDR3 sequences, roughly 20% of them seen once. Trimming took 3 bases from V and 1 from J, leaving 13 bases between them. There are 15 residues in the CDR3. Germline loops: CDR1 SGHNT, CDR2 YYREEE (reference sequence). This clonotype was seen more than once but under ten times. The antigen remains undetermined. The chain joins TRBV5-4 to TRBJ1-1, with a tentative D call TRBD1 (5 bases). This receptor was obtained from a human donor in good health (CMV status not recorded). Some clones in this sample may be carry-over from other donors' samples. The sequenced sample was CD8+ T cells from PBMCs. The CDR3 bases are TGTGCCAGCAGCTGGGGCCAGGGCGGGAACACTGAAGCTTTCTTT. It translates to CASSWGQGGNTEAFF.